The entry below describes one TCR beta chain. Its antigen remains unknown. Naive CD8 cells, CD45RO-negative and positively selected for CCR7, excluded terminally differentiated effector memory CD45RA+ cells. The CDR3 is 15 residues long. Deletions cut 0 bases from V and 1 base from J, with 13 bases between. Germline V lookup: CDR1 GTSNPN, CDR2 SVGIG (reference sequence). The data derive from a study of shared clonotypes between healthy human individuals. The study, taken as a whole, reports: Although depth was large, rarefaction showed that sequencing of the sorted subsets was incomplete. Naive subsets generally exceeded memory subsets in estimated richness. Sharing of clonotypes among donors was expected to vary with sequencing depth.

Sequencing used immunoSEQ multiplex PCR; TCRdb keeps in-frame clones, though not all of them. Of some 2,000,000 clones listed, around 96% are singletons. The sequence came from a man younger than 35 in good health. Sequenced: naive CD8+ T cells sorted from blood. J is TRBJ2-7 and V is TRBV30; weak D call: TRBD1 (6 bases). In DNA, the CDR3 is TGTGCCTGGAGTGTCGGACAGAACCCTTCCTACGAGCAGTACTTC. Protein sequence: CAWSVGQNPSYEQYF.